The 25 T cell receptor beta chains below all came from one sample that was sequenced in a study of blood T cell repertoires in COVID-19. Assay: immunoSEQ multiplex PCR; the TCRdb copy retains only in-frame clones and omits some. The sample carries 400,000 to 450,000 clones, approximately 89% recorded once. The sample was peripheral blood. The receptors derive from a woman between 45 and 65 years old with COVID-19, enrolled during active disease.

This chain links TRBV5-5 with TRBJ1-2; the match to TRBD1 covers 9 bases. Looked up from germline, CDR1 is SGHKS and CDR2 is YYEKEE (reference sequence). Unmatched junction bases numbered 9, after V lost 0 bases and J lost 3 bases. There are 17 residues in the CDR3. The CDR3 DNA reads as TGTGCCAGCAGCTTGGGGACAGGGGAAGGGGAGTACTATGGCTACACCTTC. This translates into CASSLGTGEGEYYGYTF.

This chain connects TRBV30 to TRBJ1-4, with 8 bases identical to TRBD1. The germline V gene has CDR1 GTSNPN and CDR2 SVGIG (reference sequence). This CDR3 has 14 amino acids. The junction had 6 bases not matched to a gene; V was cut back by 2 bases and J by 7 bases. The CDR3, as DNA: TGTGCCTGGAGTCCAGGGGGCTTGAGTGAAAAACTGTTTTTT. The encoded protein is CAWSPGGLSEKLFF.

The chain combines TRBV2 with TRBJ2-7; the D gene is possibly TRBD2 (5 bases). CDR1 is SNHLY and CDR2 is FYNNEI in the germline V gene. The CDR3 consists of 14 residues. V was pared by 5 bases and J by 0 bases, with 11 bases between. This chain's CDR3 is CASSREGSSYEQYF. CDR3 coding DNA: TGTGCCAGCAGTCGTGAGGGAAGCTCCTACGAGCAGTACTTC.

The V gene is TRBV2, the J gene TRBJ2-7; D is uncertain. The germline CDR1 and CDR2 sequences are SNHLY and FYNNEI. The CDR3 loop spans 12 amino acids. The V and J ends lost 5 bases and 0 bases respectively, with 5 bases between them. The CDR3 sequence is CASSSSSYEQYF. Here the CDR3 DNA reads TGTGCCAGCAGTTCGAGCTCCTACGAGCAGTACTTC.

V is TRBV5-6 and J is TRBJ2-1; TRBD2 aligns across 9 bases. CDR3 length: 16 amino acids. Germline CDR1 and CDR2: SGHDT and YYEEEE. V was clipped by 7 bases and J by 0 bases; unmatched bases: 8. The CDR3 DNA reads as TGTGCCAGCCACGCCAGCGGGGGGAGCTCCTACAATGAGCAGTTCTTC. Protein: CASHASGGSSYNEQFF.

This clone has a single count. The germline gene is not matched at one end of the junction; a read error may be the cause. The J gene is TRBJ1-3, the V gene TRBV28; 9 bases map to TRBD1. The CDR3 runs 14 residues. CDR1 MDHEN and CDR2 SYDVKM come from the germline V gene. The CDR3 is CASSLPGQGITIYF. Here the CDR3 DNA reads TGTGCCAGCAGCCTACCGGGACAGGGAATCACCATATATTTT.

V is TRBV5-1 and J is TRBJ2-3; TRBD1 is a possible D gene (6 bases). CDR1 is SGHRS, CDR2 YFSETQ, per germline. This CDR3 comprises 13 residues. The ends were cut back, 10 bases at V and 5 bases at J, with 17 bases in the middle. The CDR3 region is CASHLGAGDTQYF. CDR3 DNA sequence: TGCGCCTCCCACTTGGGGGCTGGAGATACGCAGTATTTT.

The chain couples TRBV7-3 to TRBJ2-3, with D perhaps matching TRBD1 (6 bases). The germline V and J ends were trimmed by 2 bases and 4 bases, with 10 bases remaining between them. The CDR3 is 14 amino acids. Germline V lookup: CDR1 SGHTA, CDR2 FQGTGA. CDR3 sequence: CASSLGRGPDTQYF. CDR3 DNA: TGTGCCAGCAGCTTAGGCAGGGGACCAGATACGCAGTATTTT.

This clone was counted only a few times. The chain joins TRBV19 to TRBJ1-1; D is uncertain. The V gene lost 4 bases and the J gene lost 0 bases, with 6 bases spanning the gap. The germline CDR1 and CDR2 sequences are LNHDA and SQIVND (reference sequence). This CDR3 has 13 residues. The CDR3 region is CASSNGMNTEAFF. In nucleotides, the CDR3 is TGTGCCAGTAGTAATGGCATGAACACTGAAGCTTTCTTT.

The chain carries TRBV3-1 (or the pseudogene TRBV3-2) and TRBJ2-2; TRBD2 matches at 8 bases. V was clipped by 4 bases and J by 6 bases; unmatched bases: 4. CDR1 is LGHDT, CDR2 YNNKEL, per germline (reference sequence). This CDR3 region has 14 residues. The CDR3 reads CASSPGGDPGELFF. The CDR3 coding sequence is TGTGCCAGCAGCCCCGGGGGGGATCCCGGGGAGCTGTTTTTT.

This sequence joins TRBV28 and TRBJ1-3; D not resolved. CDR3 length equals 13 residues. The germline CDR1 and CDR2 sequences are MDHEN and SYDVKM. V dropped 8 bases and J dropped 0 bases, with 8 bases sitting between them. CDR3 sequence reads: CASESRSGNTIYF. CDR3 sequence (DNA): TGTGCCAGCGAGAGCCGCTCTGGAAACACCATATATTTT. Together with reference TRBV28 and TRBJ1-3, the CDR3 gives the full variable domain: DVKVTQSSRYLVKRTGEKVFLECVQDMDHENMFWYRQDPGLGLRLIYFSYDVKMKEKGDIPEGYSVSREKKERFSLILESASTNQTSMYLCASESRSGNTIYFGEGSWLTVV.

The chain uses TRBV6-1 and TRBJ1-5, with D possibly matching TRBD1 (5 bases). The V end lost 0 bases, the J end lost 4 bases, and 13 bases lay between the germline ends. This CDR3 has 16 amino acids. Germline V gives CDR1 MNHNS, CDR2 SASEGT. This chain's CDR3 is CASSEAKGAANQPQHF. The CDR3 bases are TGTGCCAGCAGTGAAGCGAAAGGGGCCGCAAATCAGCCCCAGCATTTT.

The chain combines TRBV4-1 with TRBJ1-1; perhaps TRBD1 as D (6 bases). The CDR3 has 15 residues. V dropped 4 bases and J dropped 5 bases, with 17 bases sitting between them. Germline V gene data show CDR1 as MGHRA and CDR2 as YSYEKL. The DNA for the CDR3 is TGCGCCAGCAGCCCCCGGGCAGGGGCAGGGACTGAAGCTTTCTTT. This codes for CASSPRAGAGTEAFF.

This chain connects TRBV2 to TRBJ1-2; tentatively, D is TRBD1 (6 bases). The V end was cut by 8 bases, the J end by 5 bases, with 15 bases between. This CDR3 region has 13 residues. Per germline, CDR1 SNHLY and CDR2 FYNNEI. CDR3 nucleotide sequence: TGTGCCAGCCAAGGAAACAGGGTATATGGCTACACCTTC. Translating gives CASQGNRVYGYTF.

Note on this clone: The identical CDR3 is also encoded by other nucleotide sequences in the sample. CDR3: CSVGGGYEQYF. Here the CDR3 DNA reads TGCAGCGTTGGCGGGGGCTACGAGCAGTACTTC. This rearrangement joins TRBV29-1 to TRBJ2-7; 7 bases match TRBD2. The CDR3 contains 11 residues. Unmatched junction bases numbered 0, after V lost 4 bases and J lost 3 bases. Germline-derived CDR1 and CDR2 are SQVTM and ANQGSEA.

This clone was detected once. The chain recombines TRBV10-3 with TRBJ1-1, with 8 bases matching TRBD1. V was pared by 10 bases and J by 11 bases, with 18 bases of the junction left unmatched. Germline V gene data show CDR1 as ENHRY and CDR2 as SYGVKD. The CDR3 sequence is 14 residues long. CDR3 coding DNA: TGTGCCACCGGGCAGGGCGACAGGGGATTGGTGGCTTTCTTT. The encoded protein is CATGQGDRGLVAFF.

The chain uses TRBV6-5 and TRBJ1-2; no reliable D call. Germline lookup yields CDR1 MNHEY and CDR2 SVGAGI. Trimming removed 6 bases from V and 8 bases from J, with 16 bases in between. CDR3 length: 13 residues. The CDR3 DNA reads TGTGCCAGCAGCCAAAGACACTTTGAGGGCTACACCTTC. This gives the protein CASSQRHFEGYTF.

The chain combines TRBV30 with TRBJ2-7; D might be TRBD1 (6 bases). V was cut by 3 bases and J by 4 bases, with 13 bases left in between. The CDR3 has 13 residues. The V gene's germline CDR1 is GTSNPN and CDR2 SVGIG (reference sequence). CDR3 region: CAWRRRGLYEQYF. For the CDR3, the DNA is TGTGCCTGGAGGAGAAGGGGGTTGTACGAGCAGTACTTC.

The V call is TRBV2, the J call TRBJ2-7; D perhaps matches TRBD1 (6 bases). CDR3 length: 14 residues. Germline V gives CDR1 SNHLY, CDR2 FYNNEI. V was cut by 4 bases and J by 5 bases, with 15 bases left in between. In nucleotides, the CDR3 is TGTGCCAGCAGTGTTCGGCAGGGGTCTAACGAGCAGTACTTC. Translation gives CASSVRQGSNEQYF.

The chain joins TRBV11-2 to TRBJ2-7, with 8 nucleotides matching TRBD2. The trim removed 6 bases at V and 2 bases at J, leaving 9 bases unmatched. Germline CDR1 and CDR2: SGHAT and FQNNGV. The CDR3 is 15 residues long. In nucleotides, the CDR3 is TGTGCCAGCAGTCCCACTAGCGGAATGACCTACGAGCAGTACTTC. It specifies CASSPTSGMTYEQYF. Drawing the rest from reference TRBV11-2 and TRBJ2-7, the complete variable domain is EAGVAQSPRYKIIEKRQSVAFWCNPISGHATLYWYQQILGQGPKLLIQFQNNGVVDDSQLPKDRFSAERLKGVDSTLKIQPAKLEDSAVYLCASSPTSGMTYEQYFGPGTRLTVT.

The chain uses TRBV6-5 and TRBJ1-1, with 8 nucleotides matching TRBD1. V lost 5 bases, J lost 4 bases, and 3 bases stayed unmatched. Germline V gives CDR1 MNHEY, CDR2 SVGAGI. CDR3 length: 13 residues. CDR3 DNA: TGTGCCAGCAGTCAGGGGGCGAGCACTGAAGCTTTCTTT. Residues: CASSQGASTEAFF.

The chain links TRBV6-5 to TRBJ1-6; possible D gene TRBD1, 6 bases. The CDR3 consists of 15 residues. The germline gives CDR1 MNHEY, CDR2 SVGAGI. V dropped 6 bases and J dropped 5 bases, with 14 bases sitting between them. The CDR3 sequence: CASRWTVTNNSPLHF. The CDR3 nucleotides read TGTGCCAGCAGGTGGACAGTCACAAATAATTCACCCCTCCACTTT.

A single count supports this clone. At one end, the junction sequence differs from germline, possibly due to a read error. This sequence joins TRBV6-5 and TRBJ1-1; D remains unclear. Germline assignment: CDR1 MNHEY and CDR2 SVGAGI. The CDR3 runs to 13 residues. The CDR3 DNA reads TGTGCCAGCAGTTACGACGGGAACACGGAAGCTTTCTTT. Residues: CASSYDGNTEAFF.

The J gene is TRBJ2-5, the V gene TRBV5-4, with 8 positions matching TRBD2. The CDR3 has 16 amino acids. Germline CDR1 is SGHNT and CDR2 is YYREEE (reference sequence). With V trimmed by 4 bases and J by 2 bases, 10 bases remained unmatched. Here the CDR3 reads CASSPLAGTAQETQYF. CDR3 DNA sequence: TGTGCCAGCAGCCCATTAGCGGGAACGGCGCAAGAGACCCAGTACTTC.

The CDR3 protein is CASNSGTEAFF. CDR3 sequence (DNA): TGCGCCAGCAACTCTGGTACTGAAGCTTTCTTT. The chain has TRBV5-1 and TRBJ1-1; no firm D call. The CDR3 consists of 11 residues. CDR1 is SGHRS, CDR2 YFSETQ, per germline. Trimming stripped 6 bases from V and 5 bases from J, with 8 bases between. Drawing the rest from reference TRBV5-1 and TRBJ1-1, the complete variable domain is KAGVTQTPRYLIKTRGQQVTLSCSPISGHRSVSWYQQTPGQGLQFLFEYFSETQRNKGNFPGRFSGRQFSNSRSEMNVSTLELGDSALYLCASNSGTEAFFGQGTRLTVV.